One sample yielded the 25 T cell receptor beta chains listed below, sequenced in a study of CD8 T cells in ankylosing spondylitis. Via MiXCR, TCRdb re-called the 5' RACE reads, giving one row per CDR3 protein. The data hold about 240,000 distinct CDR3 sequences, with roughly 8.6% observed a single time. Material for sequencing was blood, either unsorted or a sorted T cell fraction (not recorded which). The origin of the receptors is a male donor with ankylosing spondylitis or in good health (not recorded which).

This clonotype was seen ten or more times. The rearrangement joins TRBV3-1 to TRBJ1-1, with D uncertain. The CDR3 consists of 13 residues. Trimming left V 3 bases short and J 1 base short, with 6 bases between. CDR1 and CDR2 (germline): LGHDT, YNNKEL (reference sequence). This CDR3 reads CASSQFENTEAFF. The CDR3 DNA is TGTGCCAGCAGCCAGTTCGAGAACACTGAAGCTTTCTTT.

This clonotype appeared many times. The rearrangement links TRBV5-6 to TRBJ1-5; no definite D call. This CDR3 is built from 15 residues. V lost 5 bases, J lost 5 bases, and 17 bases lay in between. Germline V CDR1 and CDR2: SGHDT, YYEEEE. CDR3 bases: TGTGCCAGCAGTTCGTGGCCCAGCGGACATCAGCCCCAGCATTTT. This encodes CASSSWPSGHQPQHF.

This clonotype has a count of ten or more. The chain employs TRBV12-3 or TRBV12-4 and TRBJ1-4; TRBD1 matches at 11 bases. Unmatched junction bases numbered 3, after V lost 5 bases and J lost 4 bases. This CDR3 has 15 residues. The CDR3 nucleotides read TGTGCCAGCAGTGGGACAGGGGGGAGTAATGAAAAACTGTTTTTT. This sequence encodes CASSGTGGSNEKLFF.

This clonotype has a count of ten or more. The chain is built from TRBV5-1 and TRBJ2-7, with D perhaps TRBD2 (7 bases). The CDR3 is 16 amino acids. Looked up from germline, CDR1 is SGHRS and CDR2 is YFSETQ. Trimming shortened V by 4 bases and J by 5 bases, and 22 bases separated the two germline ends. The CDR3 region has the DNA TGCGCCAGCAGCCCCGATCGGGGGGCGTTCATCCACGAGCAGTACTTC. It codes for CASSPDRGAFIHEQYF. Full variable domain (missing parts from reference TRBV5-1 and TRBJ2-7): KAGVTQTPRYLIKTRGQQVTLSCSPISGHRSVSWYQQTPGQGLQFLFEYFSETQRNKGNFPGRFSGRQFSNSRSEMNVSTLELGDSALYLCASSPDRGAFIHEQYFGPGTRLTVT.

In its sample, this clonotype was seen many times. This chain joins TRBV5-5 and TRBJ2-1, with 7 bases aligning to TRBD2. The germline CDR1 and CDR2 sequences are SGHKS and YYEKEE (reference sequence). This CDR3 contains 17 residues. The trim removed 0 bases at V and 1 base at J, leaving 7 bases unmatched. The CDR3 DNA sequence: TGTGCCAGCAGCTTGGAGGGCGGGGGATTATCCTACAATGAGCAGTTCTTC. This sequence encodes CASSLEGGGLSYNEQFF. The full variable domain, completed using reference TRBV5-5 and TRBJ2-1, is DAGVTQSPTHLIKTRGQQVTLRCSPISGHKSVSWYQQVLGQGPQFIFQYYEKEERGRGNFPDRFSARQFPNYSSELNVNALLLGDSALYLCASSLEGGGLSYNEQFFGPGTRLTVL.

This clonotype was counted many times. The J gene is TRBJ1-2, the V gene TRBV7-9, with 8 bases identical to TRBD1. The CDR3 spans 12 residues. Unmatched junction bases numbered 6, after V lost 7 bases and J lost 8 bases. Germline values: CDR1 SEHNR, CDR2 FQNEAQ (reference sequence). The CDR3 nucleotides are TGTGCCAGCAACCAGGGGGCAGAAGGCTACACCTTC. It encodes CASNQGAEGYTF. Complete variable domain (other parts from reference TRBV7-9 and TRBJ1-2): DTGVSQNPRHKITKRGQNVTFRCDPISEHNRLYWYRQTLGQGPEFLTYFQNEAQLEKSRLLSDRFSAERPKGSFSTLEIQRTEQGDSAMYLCASNQGAEGYTFGSGTRLTVV.

The chain recombines TRBV27 with TRBJ1-4; D ambiguous. The germline V and J ends were trimmed by 7 bases and 4 bases, with 13 bases remaining between them. The CDR3 sequence is 14 residues long. Germline-derived CDR1 and CDR2 are MNHEY and SMNVEV (reference sequence). CDR3 in amino acids: CASKGVLNNEKLFF. The CDR3 coding sequence is TGTGCCAGCAAGGGAGTACTTAATAATGAAAAACTGTTTTTT.

This clonotype appeared many times. The chain has TRBV7-9 and TRBJ2-5, with D possibly being TRBD1 (5 bases). Germline values: CDR1 SEHNR, CDR2 FQNEAQ (reference sequence). V lost 5 bases and J lost 5, with 18 bases in between. The length of the CDR3 is 15 residues. This chain's CDR3 is CASSAPNRKWETQYF. The CDR3, as DNA: TGTGCCAGCAGCGCTCCAAACAGGAAATGGGAGACCCAGTACTTC.

This clonotype occurred many times. The chain combines TRBV20-1 with TRBJ1-4, with a tentative D call TRBD1 (6 bases). Trimming left V 6 bases short and J 4 bases short, with 12 bases between. There are 13 residues in the CDR3. CDR1 is DFQATT and CDR2 is SNEGSKA in the germline V gene (reference sequence). The CDR3 sequence: CSALQGSNEKLFF. CDR3 bases: TGCAGTGCGCTCCAGGGGAGTAATGAAAAACTGTTTTTT.

This clonotype occurred many times. The chain links TRBV7-8 to TRBJ2-7; 9 positions match TRBD2. The CDR3 contains 15 residues. Germline loops: CDR1 SGHVS, CDR2 FQNEAQ. Losses at the gene ends were 4 bases for V and 7 bases for J; bases not matched to a gene: 11. The CDR3 DNA is TGTGCCAGCAGCTCAATTTGGGCTAGCGGGATAGAGCAGTACTTC. Its translation is CASSSIWASGIEQYF.

This clonotype was found many times. V is TRBV11-3 and J is TRBJ2-1, with 11 bases aligning to TRBD2. With 0 bases clipped from V and 4 bases from J, the junction kept 5 bases outside the gene matches. The length of the CDR3 is 17 residues. Germline lookup yields CDR1 SGHNT and CDR2 YENEEA. The CDR3 sequence is CASSLDRGLAVYNEQFF. The CDR3 bases are TGTGCCAGCAGCTTAGATCGGGGACTAGCGGTTTACAATGAGCAGTTCTTC.

This clonotype was seen ten or more times. J is TRBJ2-7 and V is TRBV6-2 or TRBV6-3; 11 positions agree with TRBD1. V was clipped by 6 bases and J by 0 bases; unmatched bases: 1. Germline V gene sequence: CDR1 MNHEY, CDR2 SVGEGT. The CDR3 sequence is 14 residues long. CDR3 coding DNA: TGTGCCAGCAGGGGGACAGGGGGCTCCTACGAGCAGTACTTC. Translated: CASRGTGGSYEQYF.

This clonotype appeared many times. The chain uses TRBV18 and TRBJ2-1; 15 bases fit TRBD2. V was clipped by 3 bases and J by 1 base; unmatched bases: 1. Germline values: CDR1 KGHSH, CDR2 LQKENI. There are 17 residues in the CDR3. In DNA form, the CDR3 reads TGTGCCAGCTCACCGGGACTAGCGGGGGGATCCTACAATGAGCAGTTCTTC. It specifies CASSPGLAGGSYNEQFF.

This clonotype was counted ten times or more. The chain links TRBV20-1 to TRBJ2-1; 8 bases are a match to TRBD2. The V gene's germline CDR1 is DFQATT and CDR2 SNEGSKA (reference sequence). The length of the CDR3 is 14 residues. Trimming cost V 5 bases and J 4 bases; bases outside gene matches: 7. In nucleotides, the CDR3 is TGCAGTGCTCCCCAGAGCGGGAGTTACAATGAGCAGTTCTTC. Translation gives CSAPQSGSYNEQFF.

Ten or more counts support this clonotype. The chain employs TRBV11-2 and TRBJ2-4; D gene unclear. CDR3 size: 13 residues. The V end was cut by 0 bases, the J end by 5 bases, with 5 bases between. CDR1 and CDR2 (germline): SGHAT, FQNNGV. CDR3: CASSLEPQNIQYF. The CDR3 coding sequence is TGTGCCAGCAGCTTAGAACCTCAAAACATTCAGTACTTC.

There are many counts of this clonotype. J is TRBJ2-6 and V is TRBV12-3 or TRBV12-4; D unclear. This CDR3 is 18 amino acids long. V was trimmed by 7 bases and J by 0 bases, leaving 19 bases between them. The CDR3 reads CASTSQPGAHSGANVLTF. DNA for the CDR3: TGTGCCAGCACCTCTCAGCCAGGCGCCCACTCTGGGGCCAACGTCCTGACTTTC.

This chain uses TRBV10-3 with TRBJ2-7; D may match TRBD1 or TRBD2 (5 bases each). V lost 9 bases and J 4 bases, leaving 13 bases between the germline ends. Germline-derived CDR1 and CDR2 are ENHRY and SYGVKD. This CDR3 is built from 12 residues. The CDR3 spells CAMGETLYEQYF. In DNA form, the CDR3 reads TGTGCCATGGGGGAGACCTTGTACGAGCAGTACTTC.

This clonotype showed up just once. The chain combines TRBV11-1 with TRBJ1-1; the match to TRBD1 covers 8 bases. Germline values: CDR1 SGHAT, CDR2 FQDESV (reference sequence). The V and J ends lost 4 bases and 5 bases, in that order; junction bases with no gene match: 6. This CDR3 has 14 amino acids. CDR3 DNA sequence: TGTGCCAGCAGCTATACAGGGGGTAGGACTGAAGCTTTCTTT. Translated, it gives CASSYTGGRTEAFF.

At least ten counts were recorded for this clonotype. CDR3 sequence (DNA): TGTGCCAGCAGCTTAACGGCCGGGACAGGAGACTATGGCTACACCTTC. It yields the protein CASSLTAGTGDYGYTF. This chain joins TRBV7-3 and TRBJ1-2, with 8 nucleotides matching TRBD1. The germline V gene has CDR1 SGHTA and CDR2 FQGTGA. The CDR3 has 16 residues. The J segment lost 3 bases and the V segment lost 0 bases, leaving 6 bases of the junction unmatched.

This clonotype was detected many times. This chain joins TRBV10-3 and TRBJ2-5; D uncertain. The CDR3 is made up of 14 amino acids. Trimming shortened V by 0 bases and J by 3 bases, and 8 bases separated the two germline ends. CDR1 and CDR2 from the germline V gene are ENHRY and SYGVKD. Here the CDR3 reads CAISESNSKETQYF. DNA for the CDR3: TGTGCCATCAGTGAGTCCAACAGCAAAGAGACCCAGTACTTC.

In this sample, this clonotype turned up many times. This chain connects TRBV5-6 to TRBJ2-7, with D tentatively TRBD2 (5 bases). CDR1 SGHDT and CDR2 YYEEEE come from the germline V gene. Trimming stripped 6 bases from V and 3 bases from J, with 19 bases between. The CDR3 runs 15 residues. DNA for the CDR3: TGTGCCAGCACCGCTTCGAAGTTTGGGAGCTACGAGCAGTACTTC. Its translation: CASTASKFGSYEQYF.

This clonotype was picked up many times. The chain employs TRBV5-5 and TRBJ1-6; unclear D gene. Germline values: CDR1 SGHKS, CDR2 YYEKEE (reference sequence). The CDR3 sequence is 14 residues long. V lost 3 bases and J lost 0, with 4 bases in between. Here the CDR3 reads CASSSSSYNSPLHF. CDR3 nucleotide sequence: TGTGCCAGCAGCTCGAGCTCCTATAATTCACCCCTCCACTTT.

This clonotype occurred many times. The rearrangement uses TRBV7-8 and TRBJ2-3; 8 bases line up with TRBD1. This CDR3 has 16 amino acids. CDR1 and CDR2 from the germline V gene are SGHVS and FQNEAQ. Losses at the gene ends were 11 bases for V and 0 bases for J; bases not matched to a gene: 13. The CDR3 DNA sequence: TGTGCCTCCTCCTCGAAGGGACAGGAAAGCACAGATACGCAGTATTTT. It encodes CASSSKGQESTDTQYF.

This clonotype was seen at least ten times. The chain links TRBV4-2 to TRBJ2-1, with 7 bases lining up with TRBD1. V lost 4 bases to trimming and J lost 4 bases; unmatched junction nucleotides: 10. The CDR3 spans 16 residues. CDR1 and CDR2 from the germline V gene are LGHNA and YNFKEQ. In DNA, the CDR3 is TGTGCCAGCAGCCTCCTCGGGACAGAAGGATACAATGAGCAGTTCTTC. It is translated as CASSLLGTEGYNEQFF.

This clonotype was counted many times. The gene calls are TRBV5-4 and TRBJ1-2; D perhaps matches TRBD1 (5 bases). Germline lookup yields CDR1 SGHNT and CDR2 YYREEE (reference sequence). CDR3 size: 14 residues. Trimming removed 3 bases from V and 3 bases from J, with 12 bases in between. CDR3 DNA: TGTGCCAGCAGCTCACGGGGAGGGGACTATGGCTACACCTTC. Translated, it gives CASSSRGGDYGYTF.